What follows are 9 T cell receptor beta chains derived from one specimen sequenced in a study of CD8 T cells in ankylosing spondylitis. Their antigens are not known. TCRdb itself ran the 5' RACE reads through MiXCR, one entry per CDR3 protein. This sample has roughly 450,000 distinct CDR3 sequences, with roughly 26% found just once. Findings of the study overall: Roughly eight highly homologous variants made up a TCR beta motif that seemed to typify ankylosing spondylitis blood.

The sample consisted of blood, either unsorted or a sorted T cell fraction (not recorded which). The receptors here all came from a male donor with ankylosing spondylitis.

There are a few counts of this clonotype. The chain links TRBV15 to TRBJ1-4; the D gene is possibly TRBD1 (5 bases). This CDR3 comprises 15 residues. The germline CDR1 and CDR2 sequences are LNHNV and YYDKDF (reference sequence). V was trimmed by 6 bases and J by 0 bases, leaving 11 bases between them. As DNA, the CDR3 is TGTGCCACCAGGCGACAGATTGCAACTAATGAAAAACTGTTTTTT. This codes for CATRRQIATNEKLFF.

This clonotype was seen only a few times. V and J are TRBV20-1 and TRBJ1-2; TRBD1 is a possible D gene (5 bases). V was trimmed by 5 bases and J by 4 bases, leaving 14 bases between them. This CDR3 comprises 13 residues. The germline V gene has CDR1 DFQATT and CDR2 SNEGSKA (reference sequence). The CDR3, as DNA: TGCAGTGCTCGTGGGGGAAGTAGCTATGGCTACACCTTC. Amino acid sequence: CSARGGSSYGYTF.

This sequence joins TRBV20-1 and TRBJ2-5; 9 bases are a match to TRBD1. Germline CDR1 DFQATT, CDR2 SNEGSKA (reference sequence). V was clipped by 3 bases and J by 5 bases; unmatched bases: 7. The CDR3 has 14 amino acids. DNA for the CDR3: TGCAGTGCTAGGTCCGGGACAGGGCGGGAGACCCAGTACTTC. Its protein product is CSARSGTGRETQYF.

This clonotype has a handful of counts. The chain carries TRBV4-1 and TRBJ2-3; TRBD1 is a possible D gene (5 bases). The CDR3 contains 14 residues. Germline assignment: CDR1 MGHRA and CDR2 YSYEKL. V lost 1 base, J lost 2 bases, and 7 bases lay in between. The CDR3 is CASSQGQTTDTQYF. The CDR3 bases are TGCGCCAGCAGCCAAGGACAGACCACAGATACGCAGTATTTT.

This clonotype was picked up a small number of times. The CDR3 DNA reads TGCAGTGCTCCCGGGACTAGCCCAAGCAATGAGCAGTTCTTC. It yields the protein CSAPGTSPSNEQFF. This chain links TRBV20-1 with TRBJ2-1; TRBD2 agrees at 9 bases. This CDR3 is built from 14 residues. The V gene's germline CDR1 is DFQATT and CDR2 SNEGSKA (reference sequence). Trimming took 5 bases from V and 6 from J; bases not matched to a gene: 8.

This clonotype appeared a few times. The chain's CDR3 is CASSDQGLAEYEQYV. CDR3 DNA sequence: TGTGCCAGCAGTGATCAGGGACTAGCGGAGTACGAGCAGTACGTC. The rearrangement uses TRBV25-1 and TRBJ2-7; 11 nucleotides align to TRBD2. Germline loops: CDR1 MGHDK, CDR2 SYGVNS. Trimming removed 3 bases from V and 4 bases from J; junction bases left unmatched: 5. The CDR3 length is 15 residues.

This clonotype has a handful of counts. This chain connects TRBV3-1 to TRBJ2-2, with D tentatively TRBD1 (6 bases). Deletions cut 3 bases from V and 5 bases from J, with 10 bases between. The CDR3 is 14 residues long. Germline CDR1 LGHDT, CDR2 YNNKEL (reference sequence). The CDR3 coding sequence is TGTGCCAGCAGCCAGGGGGCGCGGACCGGGGAGCTGTTTTTT. This translates into CASSQGARTGELFF.

The V call is TRBV12-3 or TRBV12-4, the J call TRBJ2-2; D may be TRBD2 (5 bases). V shed 3 bases and J shed 6 bases, with 11 bases lying between them. This CDR3 spans 14 amino acids. The chain's CDR3 is CASSFGIQAGELFF. CDR3 sequence (DNA): TGTGCCAGCAGTTTCGGGATCCAGGCCGGGGAGCTGTTTTTT.

The chain recombines TRBV2 with TRBJ1-5; 8 bases map to TRBD1. Trimming at V came to 6 bases and at J to 7 bases, leaving 11 bases not matched to a gene. The CDR3 spans 15 residues. Germline V gene data show CDR1 as SNHLY and CDR2 as FYNNEI. In nucleotides, the CDR3 is TGTGCCAGCAGATACGCGACAGGGGTAGAACAGCCCCAGCATTTT. It encodes CASRYATGVEQPQHF.